The rows below give T cell receptor beta chains drawn from one sample of a study of monozygotic twins with cystic fibrosis. Some clones are missing from TCRdb's copy, which holds only in-frame ones; the method was immunoSEQ multiplex PCR. The data show 32,000 or so clones, 92% seen once. Sequenced input: blood. The receptors were gathered from a girl aged 2 to 10 with cystic fibrosis. The CDR3 runs from the conserved cysteine through the conserved F or W. A D gene is named only where the DNA matches it firmly.

j_call v_call d_call cdr3_aa
TRBJ2-1 TRBV30 - CAWSRSLGAYNEQFF
TRBJ1-5 TRBV2 TRBD1 CASRETGGIPGGNQPQHF
TRBJ2-7 TRBV19 TRBD2 CASSKTRSGGANEQYF
TRBJ2-1 TRBV7-9 TRBD2 CASSWGLARDEQFF
TRBJ1-5 TRBV5-4 TRBD1 CASSPGQGLQPQHF
TRBJ1-5 TRBV19 - CASKQGLEVSNQPQHF
TRBJ2-3 TRBV27 TRBD1 CASSTWTGLLSDTQYF
TRBJ1-2 TRBV30 - CAWSATGIGANYGYTF
TRBJ1-4 TRBV7-2 - CASSPRGGPNEKLFF
TRBJ2-6 TRBV15 - CATSGDISGANVLTF
TRBJ1-2 TRBV10-3 - CAITSGGLTNYGYTF
TRBJ2-7 TRBV14 - CASSPQGFSYEQYF
TRBJ1-1 TRBV9 - CASSVGFDRTGDTEAFF
TRBJ2-5 TRBV30 - CAWTGPVLREQYF
TRBJ1-1 TRBV9 - CASSVGLQNTEAFF
TRBJ2-3 TRBV28 TRBD2 CASSSSGRLTDTQYF
TRBJ2-1 TRBV27 TRBD2 CASSLILAGGEDEQFF
TRBJ1-5 TRBV19 - CACTSEGGNQPQHF
TRBJ1-2 TRBV19 TRBD1 CASSIDHVGRGNYGYTF
TRBJ1-1 TRBV19 - CASSMSSGGTEAFF
TRBJ2-7 TRBV2 TRBD2 CASRTSGIVYEQYF
TRBJ1-5 TRBV7-9 - CASSMMADQPQHF
TRBJ1-2 TRBV5-4 TRBD1 CASSLVRDRGTRYGYTF
TRBJ2-7 TRBV27 - CASSPRQEPYEQYF
TRBJ2-7 TRBV30 - CAWTGGLRDEQYF
TRBJ2-2 TRBV7-7 - CASSPGLGELFF